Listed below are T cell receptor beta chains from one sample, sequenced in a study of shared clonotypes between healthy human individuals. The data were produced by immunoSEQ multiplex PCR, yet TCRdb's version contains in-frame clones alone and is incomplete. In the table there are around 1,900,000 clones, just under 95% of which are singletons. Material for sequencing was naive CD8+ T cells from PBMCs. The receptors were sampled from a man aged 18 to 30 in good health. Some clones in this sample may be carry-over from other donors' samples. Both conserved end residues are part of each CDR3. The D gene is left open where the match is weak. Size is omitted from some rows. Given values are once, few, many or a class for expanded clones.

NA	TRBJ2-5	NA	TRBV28	CASSLPGLEETQYF
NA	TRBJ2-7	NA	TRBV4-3	CASSQGVKDPYEQYF
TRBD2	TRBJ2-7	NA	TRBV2	CASSEGLAGEEQYF
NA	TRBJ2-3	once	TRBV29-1	CSVAGGGGTDTQYF
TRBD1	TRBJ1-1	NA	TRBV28	CASSLPRQGASEAFF
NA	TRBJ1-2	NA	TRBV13	CASSLGGQDYGYTF
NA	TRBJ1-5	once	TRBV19	CASSIRRQINQPQHF
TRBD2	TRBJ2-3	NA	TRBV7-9	CASSLAPSGVRTDTQYF
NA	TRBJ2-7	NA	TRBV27	CASSLSGDYEQYF
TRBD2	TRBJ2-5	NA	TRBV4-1	CASSQDAPGPAGETQYF
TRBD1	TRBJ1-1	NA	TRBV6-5	CASSYSTGWAEAFF
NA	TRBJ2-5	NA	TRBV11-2	CASSLVGQGYETQYF
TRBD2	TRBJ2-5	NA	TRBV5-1	CASSSDGRETQYF
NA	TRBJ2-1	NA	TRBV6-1	CASSEAASYNEQFF
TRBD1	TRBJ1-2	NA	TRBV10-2	CASTQGAQGYTF
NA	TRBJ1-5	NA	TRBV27	CASSSTWGGNQPQHF
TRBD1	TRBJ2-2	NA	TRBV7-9	CASSYETGGANTGELFF
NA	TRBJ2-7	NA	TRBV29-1	CSVARDGSEQYF
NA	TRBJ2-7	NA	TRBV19	CASSERLLSYEQYF
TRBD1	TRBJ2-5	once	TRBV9	CASSVEGRGPQETQYF
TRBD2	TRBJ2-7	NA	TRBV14	CASSPGLAIYEQYF
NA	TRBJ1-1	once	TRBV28	CASSFLRDLSPRTEAFF
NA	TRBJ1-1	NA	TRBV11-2	CASSLMNTEAFF
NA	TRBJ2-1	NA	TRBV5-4	CASSGAENNEQFF
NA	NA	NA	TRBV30	CAWSPGSSYEQYF
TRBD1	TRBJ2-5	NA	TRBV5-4	CASSLSTGQGSWETQYF
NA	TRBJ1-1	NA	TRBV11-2	CASSLPGLLNTEAFF